This T cell receptor beta chain derives from a study of CXCR3-negative and CXCR3-positive naive CD8 T cells. Overall study findings and caveats: More hydrophobic TRB CDR3s occurred in CXCR3-positive than in CXCR3-negative naive cells. TCR strength was inferred from TRB CDR3 properties, while surface CD5 was comparable between naive subsets. Partly lower CXCR3 expression followed cryopreservation, and most assays relied on fresh PBMCs.

5' RACE with UMI labels generated the TRB cDNA libraries. TCRdb re-called the 5' RACE reads and shows each CDR3 protein once, DNA omitted. The table counts approximately 88,000 distinct CDR3 sequences; 0.5% to 0.55% lies in the top ten. Naive CD8+ T cells were CD45RO-CCR7+CD27+CD95-. As to this clonotype: What it recognizes is unknown.

The CDR3 consists of 15 residues. The germline CDR1 and CDR2 sequences are MDHEN and SYDVKM. Sequencing was carried out using naive CXCR3+ CD8+ T cells from blood. The subset was: CD45RO-CCR7+CD27+CD95- naive CD8+ T cells expressing CXCR3 (TNR3+). This sequence originates from a human donor in good health. Some clones in this sample may be carry-over from other donors' samples. The J gene is TRBJ2-6, the V gene TRBV28. The CDR3 loop is CASSLSGSGANVLTF.